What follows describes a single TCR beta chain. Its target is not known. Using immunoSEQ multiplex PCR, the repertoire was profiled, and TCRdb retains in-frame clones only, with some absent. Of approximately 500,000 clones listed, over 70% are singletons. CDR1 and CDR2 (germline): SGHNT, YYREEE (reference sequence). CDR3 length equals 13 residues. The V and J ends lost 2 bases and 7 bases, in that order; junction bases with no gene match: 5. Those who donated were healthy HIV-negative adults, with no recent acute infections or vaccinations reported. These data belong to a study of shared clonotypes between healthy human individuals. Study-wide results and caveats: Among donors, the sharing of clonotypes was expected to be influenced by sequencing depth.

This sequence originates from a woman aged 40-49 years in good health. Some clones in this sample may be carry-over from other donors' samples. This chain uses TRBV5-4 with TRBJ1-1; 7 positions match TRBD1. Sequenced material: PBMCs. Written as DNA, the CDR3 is TGTGCCAGCAGCTTTGGGGACAGTAGTGAAGCTTTCTTT. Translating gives CASSFGDSSEAFF.